One and the same sample provided the 17 T cell receptor beta chains below, sequenced in a study of blood T cell repertoires in COVID-19. TCRdb's copy holds only in-frame clones and misses some; the assay was immunoSEQ multiplex PCR. The sample has 110,000 or so clones, around 79% seen once. Source material: peripheral blood. The receptors here all came from a man in his fifties with acute or convalescent COVID-19.

The sample holds a few counts of this clone. V usage is TRBV29-1 and J usage is TRBJ2-3; 11 nucleotides align to TRBD2. Trimming cost V 3 bases and J 4 bases; bases outside gene matches: 6. The CDR3 sequence is 15 residues long. The V gene's germline CDR1 is SQVTM and CDR2 ANQGSEA. The chain's CDR3 is CSVEYTSGRADTQYF. The DNA of the CDR3 is TGCAGCGTTGAGTATACTAGCGGGAGAGCAGATACGCAGTATTTT.

The chain carries TRBV5-1 and TRBJ2-2; no clear D gene. The V gene's germline CDR1 is SGHRS and CDR2 YFSETQ. Trimming shortened V by 3 bases and J by 1 base, and 7 bases separated the two germline ends. CDR3 length: 14 amino acids. Written as DNA, the CDR3 is TGCGCCAGCAGCTCCGAGCTGAACACCGGGGAGCTGTTTTTT. It specifies CASSSELNTGELFF.

V gene TRBV29-1 combines with J gene TRBJ1-2; 8 nucleotides match TRBD1. The CDR3 has 16 amino acids. Germline CDR1 SQVTM, CDR2 ANQGSEA. V lost 0 bases, J lost 4 bases, and 10 bases stayed unmatched. CDR3 sequence: CSVEEREAGGFYGYTF. For the CDR3, the DNA is TGCAGCGTTGAAGAAAGGGAGGCAGGGGGCTTCTATGGCTACACCTTC. Using reference TRBV29-1 and TRBJ1-2 for the parts outside the CDR3, the full variable domain is SAVISQKPSRDICQRGTSLTIQCQVDSQVTMMFWYRQQPGQSLTLIATANQGSEATYESGFVIDKFPISRPNLTFSTLTVSNMSPEDSSIYLCSVEEREAGGFYGYTFGSGTRLTVV.

The chain joins TRBV5-5 to TRBJ1-3; a weak D match, TRBD1 (5 bases). The CDR3 length is 15 residues. V was pared by 5 bases and J by 0 bases, with 12 bases between. Germline values: CDR1 SGHKS, CDR2 YYEKEE (reference sequence). The CDR3 nucleotides are TGTGCCAGCAGATGGGACTCCATCTCTGGAAACACCATATATTTT. Protein: CASRWDSISGNTIYF.

The CDR3 spells CASSQVFVRREKYEQYF. The CDR3 DNA follows: TGCGCCAGCAGCCAAGTGTTTGTCAGGCGGGAGAAGTACGAGCAGTACTTC. This sequence joins TRBV4-1 and TRBJ2-7; 7 bases are a match to TRBD2. Trimming at V came to 1 base and at J to 4 bases, leaving 13 bases not matched to a gene. The CDR3 has 17 residues. Germline V lookup: CDR1 MGHRA, CDR2 YSYEKL.

The chain is built from TRBV9 and TRBJ2-7, with D tentatively TRBD1 (5 bases). The CDR3 extends over 15 amino acids. Germline CDR1 and CDR2: SGDLS and YYNGEE. Deletions cut 0 bases from V and 2 bases from J, with 12 bases between. This CDR3 reads CASSVVPETAYEQYF. The CDR3 bases are TGTGCCAGCAGCGTAGTCCCTGAGACAGCCTACGAGCAGTACTTC.

This clone was detected only a few times. V and J are TRBV6-5 and TRBJ1-6, with D unresolved. The CDR3 is 14 amino acids. Trimming left V 3 bases short and J 5 bases short, with 8 bases between. Germline loops: CDR1 MNHEY, CDR2 SVGAGI. The CDR3 region has the DNA TGTGCCAGCAGTTATGAGGGTCATAATTCACCCCTCCACTTT. Translating gives CASSYEGHNSPLHF.

The chain combines TRBV6-1 with TRBJ2-1; 7 bases are a match to TRBD2. V dropped 3 bases and J dropped 5; count of bases not matched to a gene: 7. The CDR3 sequence is 15 residues long. Germline CDR1 reads MNHNS; CDR2 reads SASEGT. CDR3 protein: CASSDAGLPNNEQFF. The CDR3 DNA sequence: TGTGCCAGCAGTGACGCGGGACTACCGAACAATGAGCAGTTCTTC.

This clone was seen just once. The chain recombines TRBV5-1 with TRBJ2-5, with TRBD1 matching 10 bases. The CDR3 is made up of 14 amino acids. V lost 4 bases and J lost 5; bases outside the gene matches: 5. CDR1 and CDR2 (germline): SGHRS, YFSETQ. The CDR3 DNA reads as TGCGCCAGCAGCCCGACAGGGGGCAGGGAGACCCAGTACTTC. As protein: CASSPTGGRETQYF.

Here the CDR3 DNA reads TGTGCCAGCAGCTTAGGCGAAGCCGGCTATGGCTACACCTTC. Translation gives CASSLGEAGYGYTF. The gene calls are TRBV13 and TRBJ1-2, with D uncertain. Trimming pared 0 bases from V and 4 bases from J, leaving 9 bases between. The CDR3 length is 14 residues. Germline CDR1 reads PRHDT; CDR2 reads FYEKMQ (reference sequence).

This sequence joins TRBV13 and TRBJ2-5; a weak D match, TRBD2 (6 bases). CDR1 is PRHDT, CDR2 FYEKMQ, per germline (reference sequence). The length of the CDR3 is 16 residues. V was trimmed by 1 base and J by 0 bases, leaving 12 bases between them. The CDR3 bases are TGTGCCAGCAGCTTAGAGGGTAGCGGATACCAAGAGACCCAGTACTTC. Translated: CASSLEGSGYQETQYF.

The J gene is TRBJ2-5, the V gene TRBV5-1; no firm D call. From germline, CDR1 is SGHRS and CDR2 YFSETQ. The V and J ends lost 4 bases and 0 bases respectively, with 13 bases between them. The CDR3 totals 15 residues. CDR3 protein: CASSHYEQYQETQYF. CDR3 DNA sequence: TGCGCCAGCAGCCATTATGAACAGTACCAAGAGACCCAGTACTTC.

V usage is TRBV5-1 and J usage is TRBJ2-6, with a possible D match to TRBD2 (5 bases). Trimming removed 0 bases from V and 0 bases from J, with 10 bases in between. The CDR3 has 17 residues. Germline V gene sequence: CDR1 SGHRS, CDR2 YFSETQ. The CDR3 DNA follows: TGCGCCAGCAGCTTGGATCCCGGACTCTCTGGGGCCAACGTCCTGACTTTC. Encoded protein: CASSLDPGLSGANVLTF.

The chain uses TRBV14 and TRBJ1-4; maybe TRBD1 (6 bases). Trimming left V 0 bases short and J 3 bases short, with 20 bases between. The CDR3 covers 19 residues. CDR1 is SGHDN and CDR2 is FVKESK in the germline V gene. The CDR3 protein is CASSQERALNREPNEKLFF. CDR3 DNA sequence: TGTGCCAGCAGCCAAGAGCGGGCCCTCAACAGGGAACCTAATGAAAAACTGTTTTTT.

The chain recombines TRBV4-1 with TRBJ2-5, with D possibly matching TRBD2 (6 bases). The CDR3 has 16 residues. The germline gives CDR1 MGHRA, CDR2 YSYEKL. V gave up 4 bases and J gave up 1 base, with 16 bases separating them. The chain's CDR3 is CASSPGVGSFQETQYF. The CDR3 DNA is TGCGCCAGCAGCCCGGGGGTCGGGAGTTTCCAAGAGACCCAGTACTTC.

This chain joins TRBV5-6 and TRBJ2-7; TRBD1 matches at 9 bases. This CDR3 contains 15 residues. After removal of 4 bases from V and 4 bases from J, the junction contained 9 bases not matched to a gene. Per the germline V gene, CDR1 is SGHDT and CDR2 is YYEEEE. CDR3 region: CASSPRTGDRYEQYF. In DNA, the CDR3 is TGTGCCAGCAGCCCAAGGACAGGGGATCGGTACGAGCAGTACTTC.

There are a few counts of this clone. The rearrangement uses TRBV5-1 and TRBJ2-1, with TRBD2 as a possible D gene (6 bases). Germline V gene sequence: CDR1 SGHRS, CDR2 YFSETQ. Between the trimmed V and J ends, which lost 5 bases and 9 bases, there was a span of 30 bases. CDR3 length: 18 amino acids. This CDR3 reads CASRDGDLVLGSRFEQFF. Written as DNA, the CDR3 is TGCGCCAGCAGAGACGGCGACCTAGTGCTCGGGAGTAGGTTTGAGCAGTTCTTC.